The T cell receptor (beta chain) described here comes from a study of cytomegalovirus exposure and HLA in healthy donors. Study-level results: A later analysis reported that several of the most significant clusters appeared to be linked to common viral pathogens, among them Epstein-Barr virus. Diagnosis of cytomegalovirus status made by the classifier reportedly showed high specificity and sensitivity.

On this clone itself: The antigen remains unidentified.

PCR employed 60 Vbeta and 13 Jbeta primers. Here immunoSEQ multiplex PCR was the method, and the copy in TCRdb shows in-frame clones only, minus some. The sample includes 160,000 or so clones, around four fifths of them seen just once. In germline, CDR1 is SGHTA, CDR2 FQGTGA. Trimming left V 5 bases short and J 4 bases short, with 12 bases between. CDR3 length: 14 amino acids. The sample consisted of PBMCs. V gene TRBV7-3 combines with J gene TRBJ2-1, with a possible D match to TRBD2 (5 bases). The sequence came from a woman aged 45-65 years in good health and CMV-seronegative. The CDR3 is CASSRSEVYNEQFF. The DNA of the CDR3 is TGTGCCAGCAGCCGTAGCGAGGTATACAATGAGCAGTTCTTC.